Each of the 32 T cell receptor beta chains below was sequenced from the same sample in a study of OX40 agonist ivuxolimab in advanced cancers. Repertoires were generated with immunoSEQ multiplex PCR, while TCRdb's copy carries only in-frame clones and drops some. This table holds around 120,000 clones, approximately 90% found once. This specimen consisted of CD4+ or CD8+ T cells sorted from blood, obtained in a trial of the OX40 agonist ivuxolimab. The source is an adult with an advanced solid tumor such as melanoma, head and neck, liver or kidney cancer.

V usage is TRBV30 and J usage is TRBJ2-7, with D possibly matching TRBD1 (7 bases). The CDR3 has 14 residues. V was clipped by 8 bases and J by 0 bases, with 17 bases between them. The germline CDR1 and CDR2 sequences are GTSNPN and SVGIG (reference sequence). The CDR3 coding sequence is TGTGCCGCCGACGGAGGGGGCCGCTCCTACGAGCAGTACTTC. Amino acid sequence: CAADGGGRSYEQYF.

The rearrangement joins TRBV6-5 to TRBJ2-6; no clear D gene. With 11 bases removed from V and 4 bases from J, the gap between germline ends came to 9 bases. CDR3 length: 12 amino acids. Germline CDR1 is MNHEY and CDR2 is SVGAGI. Here the CDR3 DNA reads TGTGCCGTCTCAGGCGGGGCCAACGTCCTGACTTTC. Protein sequence: CAVSGGANVLTF.

This clone was counted only a few times. The V and J genes are TRBV11-2 and TRBJ1-4, with TRBD1 as a possible D gene (6 bases). Trimming removed 6 bases at V and 5 bases at J, with 22 bases between. The CDR3 totals 17 residues. Germline lookup yields CDR1 SGHAT and CDR2 FQNNGV. The CDR3 reads CASSSARPGHRNEKLFF. Here the CDR3 DNA reads TGTGCCAGCAGTTCAGCTCGTCCGGGACACAGAAATGAAAAACTGTTTTTT. Full variable domain (remainder filled in from reference TRBV11-2 and TRBJ1-4): EAGVAQSPRYKIIEKRQSVAFWCNPISGHATLYWYQQILGQGPKLLIQFQNNGVVDDSQLPKDRFSAERLKGVDSTLKIQPAKLEDSAVYLCASSSARPGHRNEKLFFGSGTQLSVL.

The chain is built from TRBV28 and TRBJ1-5; unclear D gene. Looked up from germline, CDR1 is MDHEN and CDR2 is SYDVKM. Deletions cut 2 bases from V and 4 bases from J, with 6 bases between. This CDR3 region has 13 residues. In DNA, the CDR3 is TGTGCCAGCAGTTTAGACGGAAATCAGCCCCAGCATTTT. Translating gives CASSLDGNQPQHF.

This sequence joins TRBV6-5 and TRBJ1-1; 7 bases map to TRBD1. The CDR3 totals 14 residues. Germline CDR1 reads MNHEY; CDR2 reads SVGAGI. Losses at the gene ends were 5 bases for V and 5 bases for J; bases not matched to a gene: 8. Here the CDR3 DNA reads TGTGCCAGCAGTCGACAGGGAAAAATGACTGAAGCTTTCTTT. As protein: CASSRQGKMTEAFF.

The chain joins TRBV7-6 to TRBJ2-1, with 12 positions matching TRBD2. Germline assignment: CDR1 SGHVS and CDR2 FNYEAQ. This CDR3 region has 15 residues. Trimming at V came to 5 bases and at J to 7 bases, leaving 6 bases not matched to a gene. The CDR3 bases are TGTGCCAGCAGCGCTAGCGGGGGGGCCAGGAATGAGCAGTTCTTC. It translates to CASSASGGARNEQFF.

The CDR3 sequence is CASSSRAGETQYF. The CDR3 DNA reads TGCGCCAGCAGTTCCAGGGCCGGGGAGACCCAGTACTTC. The chain links TRBV10-1 to TRBJ2-5; a weak D match, TRBD1 (5 bases). The CDR3 length is 13 residues. Trimming left V 5 bases short and J 5 bases short, with 12 bases between. The germline gives CDR1 WNHNN, CDR2 SYGVQD (reference sequence).

The J gene is TRBJ1-5, the V gene TRBV9; D ambiguous. Trimming removed 4 bases at V and 3 bases at J, with 11 bases between. There are 14 residues in the CDR3. Germline V gene data show CDR1 as SGDLS and CDR2 as YYNGEE. CDR3 in amino acids: CASSPDIFNQPQHF. DNA for the CDR3: TGTGCCAGCAGCCCCGACATCTTCAATCAGCCCCAGCATTTT.

The V gene is TRBV11-1, the J gene TRBJ2-5; TRBD2 is a possible D gene (5 bases). Trimming took 5 bases from V and 4 from J, leaving 20 bases between them. The CDR3 contains 16 residues. Germline loops: CDR1 SGHAT, CDR2 FQDESV (reference sequence). CDR3 residues: CASSPEVTSTPETQYF. The CDR3 DNA is TGTGCCAGCAGCCCCGAAGTCACTAGTACCCCAGAGACCCAGTACTTC.

V and J are TRBV6-1 and TRBJ1-6; no clear D. V gave up 5 bases and J gave up 13 bases, with 9 bases separating them. CDR3 length equals 11 residues. Germline V gives CDR1 MNHNS, CDR2 SASEGT. The CDR3 protein is CASSSPSPLHF. As DNA, the CDR3 is TGTGCCAGCAGTTCCCCTTCCCCCCTCCACTTT.

The chain employs TRBV29-1 and TRBJ2-7, with TRBD1 as a possible D gene (5 bases). CDR3 size: 15 residues. Germline V gene data show CDR1 as SQVTM and CDR2 as ANQGSEA. V lost 4 bases, J lost 1 base, and 17 bases lay in between. CDR3 DNA sequence: TGCAGCGTTGGAAGGTCGAAAGGGGCGTCCTACGAGCAGTACTTC. Its protein product is CSVGRSKGASYEQYF.

This clone appeared a few times. This sequence joins TRBV2 and TRBJ2-2; D remains unclear. Trimming took 2 bases from V and 7 from J, leaving 8 bases between them. The CDR3 consists of 13 residues. Per germline, CDR1 SNHLY and CDR2 FYNNEI. CDR3 in DNA: TGTGCCAGCAGTGAAATCTCTCGCGGGGAGCTGTTTTTT. Translating gives CASSEISRGELFF. The variable domain in full, with the rest retrieved from reference TRBV2 and TRBJ2-2, is EPEVTQTPSHQVTQMGQEVILRCVPISNHLYFYWYRQILGQKVEFLVSFYNNEISEKSEIFDDQFSVERPDGSNFTLKIRSTKLEDSAMYFCASSEISRGELFFGEGSRLTVL.

This clone was recorded a few times. The chain carries TRBV10-2 and TRBJ1-3; D might be TRBD1 (6 bases). CDR1 is WSHSY and CDR2 is SAAADI in the germline V gene. V lost 10 bases to trimming and J lost 0 bases, with 10 bases between them. The CDR3 loop spans 13 amino acids. In DNA form, the CDR3 reads TGCGCCACAATGGACAGCTCTGGAAACACCATATATTTT. Protein: CATMDSSGNTIYF.

This chain links TRBV18 with TRBJ2-5; D is uncertain. The V end lost 1 base, the J end lost 1 base, and 7 bases lay between the germline ends. Germline V lookup: CDR1 KGHSH, CDR2 LQKENI. This CDR3 is 14 amino acids long. CDR3 loop: CASSPRRLQETQYF. CDR3 nucleotide sequence: TGTGCCAGCTCACCACGGCGCCTCCAAGAGACCCAGTACTTC.

A word on this clone: Other DNA sequences within the sample encode an identical CDR3. The chain uses TRBV18 and TRBJ1-5; 8 bases are shared with TRBD1. Germline V lookup: CDR1 KGHSH, CDR2 LQKENI. The CDR3 covers 14 residues. The V segment lost 3 bases and the J segment 2 bases; nucleotides outside the gene matches: 0. CDR3 loop: CASSPTGGNQPQHF. CDR3 in DNA: TGTGCCAGCTCACCGACAGGGGGCAATCAGCCCCAGCATTTT. The full variable domain, its missing parts supplied by reference TRBV18 and TRBJ1-5, is NAGVMQNPRHLVRRRGQEARLRCSPMKGHSHVYWYRQLPEEGLKFMVYLQKENIIDESGMPKERFSAEFPKEGPSILRIQQVVRGDSAAYFCASSPTGGNQPQHFGDGTRLSIL.

The V gene is TRBV27, the J gene TRBJ1-5; D gene uncertain. Trimming pared 0 bases from V and 1 base from J, leaving 10 bases between. From germline, CDR1 is MNHEY and CDR2 SMNVEV (reference sequence). The CDR3 length is 16 residues. Here the CDR3 DNA reads TGTGCCAGCAGTTTATCCCTGGGAGTGAGCAATCAGCCCCAGCATTTT. This encodes CASSLSLGVSNQPQHF.

The chain carries TRBV19 and TRBJ2-3; D ambiguous. V lost 6 bases to trimming and J lost 2 bases, with 9 bases between them. Per the germline V gene, CDR1 is LNHDA and CDR2 is SQIVND (reference sequence). The CDR3 loop spans 13 amino acids. The CDR3 coding sequence is TGTGCCAGTAGCGTCCGACCCACAGATACGCAGTATTTT. Protein product: CASSVRPTDTQYF.

This chain links TRBV30 with TRBJ1-3; the match to TRBD1 covers 12 bases. In germline, CDR1 is GTSNPN, CDR2 SVGIG (reference sequence). This CDR3 has 17 residues. V shed 5 bases and J 4 bases; nucleotides not matched to a gene: 12. The CDR3 loop is CAWGTGGFKFVGNTIYF. Here the CDR3 DNA reads TGTGCCTGGGGGACAGGGGGCTTCAAGTTTGTAGGAAACACCATATATTTT.

The rearrangement uses TRBV10-3 and TRBJ2-2, with a weak D call TRBD1 (6 bases). Germline V gives CDR1 ENHRY, CDR2 SYGVKD. CDR3 length: 14 residues. V was shortened by 2 bases and J by 9 bases, with 13 bases between the two germline ends. CDR3 amino acids: CAISEGQLSRELFF. DNA for the CDR3: TGTGCCATCAGTGAGGGACAGTTGTCCCGGGAGCTGTTTTTT.

This clone showed up just once. The gene calls are TRBV11-1 and TRBJ1-6, with D perhaps TRBD1 (5 bases). CDR1 is SGHAT and CDR2 is FQDESV in the germline V gene (reference sequence). With 5 bases removed from V and 3 bases from J, the gap between germline ends came to 8 bases. The CDR3 loop spans 14 amino acids. The CDR3 loop reads CASSLDSYNSPLHF. CDR3 nucleotide sequence: TGTGCCAGCAGCCTCGACAGCTATAATTCACCCCTCCACTTT.

The V call is TRBV18, the J call TRBJ1-5, with D unresolved. The V end was cut by 3 bases, the J end by 10 bases, with 19 bases between. The V gene's germline CDR1 is KGHSH and CDR2 LQKENI. The length of the CDR3 is 15 residues. The CDR3 DNA reads as TGTGCCAGCTCACCGGCACAGACGTCAATTAATCCCCAGCATTTT. It is translated as CASSPAQTSINPQHF.

The V call is TRBV30, the J call TRBJ1-5; 11 bases align to TRBD1. CDR1 is GTSNPN and CDR2 is SVGIG in the germline V gene (reference sequence). The CDR3 has 17 amino acids. The V gene end was trimmed by 0 bases and the J gene end by 4 bases; junction bases not matched to a gene: 8. Here the CDR3 reads CAWSVGQGALSNQPQHF. CDR3 coding DNA: TGTGCCTGGAGTGTCGGACAGGGGGCTCTTTCAAATCAGCCCCAGCATTTT. Variable domain in full (rest from reference TRBV30 and TRBJ1-5): SQTIHQWPATLVQPVGSPLSLECTVEGTSNPNLYWYRQAAGRGLQLLFYSVGIGQISSEVPQNLSASRPQDRQFILSSKKLLLSDSGFYLCAWSVGQGALSNQPQHFGDGTRLSIL.

The genes are TRBV19 and TRBJ1-1; tentatively, D is TRBD1 (5 bases). Germline CDR1 reads LNHDA; CDR2 reads SQIVND (reference sequence). This CDR3 has 15 residues. V lost 5 bases and J lost 1, with 14 bases in between. The CDR3 sequence: CASSGGGQTNTEAFF. CDR3 in DNA: TGTGCCAGTAGTGGGGGAGGGCAAACGAACACTGAAGCTTTCTTT.

The chain uses TRBV2 and TRBJ2-6; D may correspond to TRBD1 or TRBD2 (5 bases each). The CDR3 totals 17 residues. Deletions cut 7 bases from V and 0 bases from J, with 16 bases between. The V gene's germline CDR1 is SNHLY and CDR2 FYNNEI. The CDR3 reads CASTTRDGFSGANVLTF. As DNA, the CDR3 is TGTGCCAGCACTACCCGGGACGGGTTCTCTGGGGCCAACGTCCTGACTTTC.

The gene calls are TRBV18 and TRBJ1-4; no firm D call. V shed 2 bases and J shed 4 bases, with 5 bases lying between them. The CDR3 runs to 13 residues. The germline gives CDR1 KGHSH, CDR2 LQKENI. CDR3 sequence reads: CASSPNSNEKLFF. The CDR3 DNA reads as TGTGCCAGCTCACCAAACAGTAATGAAAAACTGTTTTTT.

This sequence joins TRBV6-5 and TRBJ2-7; 8 nucleotides line up with TRBD1. CDR1 MNHEY and CDR2 SVGAGI come from the germline V gene. The CDR3 sequence is 15 residues long. V gave up 2 bases and J gave up 5 bases; unmatched junction bases: 8. This chain's CDR3 is CASSYQGQGTNEQYF. The CDR3 DNA follows: TGTGCCAGCAGTTACCAAGGACAGGGTACGAACGAGCAGTACTTC.

The rearrangement links TRBV7-3 to TRBJ2-3; a possible D gene is TRBD2 (5 bases). Germline lookup yields CDR1 SGHTA and CDR2 FQGTGA. The CDR3 spans 13 residues. V dropped 2 bases and J dropped 2 bases, with 5 bases sitting between them. CDR3 in DNA: TGTGCCAGCAGCTTAGACTACACAGATACGCAGTATTTT. It encodes CASSLDYTDTQYF.

The chain joins TRBV5-8 to TRBJ2-3; D not resolved. The germline V gene has CDR1 SGHTS and CDR2 YDEGEE. This CDR3 is built from 15 residues. V was shortened by 4 bases and J by 4 bases, with 16 bases between the two germline ends. CDR3 coding DNA: TGTGCCAGCAGCCTGACAAAAGGGATACCAGATACGCAGTATTTT. Protein sequence: CASSLTKGIPDTQYF.

The chain is built from TRBV6-5 and TRBJ2-1; 10 positions agree with TRBD2. Germline V gene sequence: CDR1 MNHEY, CDR2 SVGAGI. J gave up 4 bases and V 8 bases, and 5 bases lay outside the gene matches. This CDR3 is built from 14 residues. As DNA, the CDR3 is TGTGCCAGCTGGGGTAGCGGGGGGTACAATGAGCAGTTCTTC. This sequence encodes CASWGSGGYNEQFF.

This clone was recorded once. The chain has TRBV9 and TRBJ1-3, with D maybe TRBD1 (5 bases). With 0 bases removed from V and 4 bases from J, the gap between germline ends came to 11 bases. The CDR3 runs to 15 residues. The germline CDR1 and CDR2 sequences are SGDLS and YYNGEE. CDR3 DNA sequence: TGTGCCAGCAGCGTAGCTGCGGGGGGGGGAAACACCATATATTTT. It is translated as CASSVAAGGGNTIYF.

The V call is TRBV18, the J call TRBJ2-1, with TRBD1 matching over 7 bases. The trim removed 2 bases at V and 5 bases at J, leaving 6 bases unmatched. CDR3 length equals 15 residues. Germline CDR1 reads KGHSH; CDR2 reads LQKENI. The CDR3 is CASSPAGTAHNEQFF. DNA of the CDR3: TGTGCCAGCTCACCAGCAGGGACAGCCCACAATGAGCAGTTCTTC.

The chain combines TRBV19 with TRBJ2-3; D may match TRBD1 or TRBD2 (8 bases each). This CDR3 has 14 amino acids. The V gene lost 6 bases and the J gene lost 5 bases, with 15 bases spanning the gap. Per the germline V gene, CDR1 is LNHDA and CDR2 is SQIVND (reference sequence). This chain's CDR3 is CASRDRAGGDTQYF. For the CDR3, the DNA is TGTGCCAGTAGGGACAGGGCGGGAGGAGATACGCAGTATTTT.